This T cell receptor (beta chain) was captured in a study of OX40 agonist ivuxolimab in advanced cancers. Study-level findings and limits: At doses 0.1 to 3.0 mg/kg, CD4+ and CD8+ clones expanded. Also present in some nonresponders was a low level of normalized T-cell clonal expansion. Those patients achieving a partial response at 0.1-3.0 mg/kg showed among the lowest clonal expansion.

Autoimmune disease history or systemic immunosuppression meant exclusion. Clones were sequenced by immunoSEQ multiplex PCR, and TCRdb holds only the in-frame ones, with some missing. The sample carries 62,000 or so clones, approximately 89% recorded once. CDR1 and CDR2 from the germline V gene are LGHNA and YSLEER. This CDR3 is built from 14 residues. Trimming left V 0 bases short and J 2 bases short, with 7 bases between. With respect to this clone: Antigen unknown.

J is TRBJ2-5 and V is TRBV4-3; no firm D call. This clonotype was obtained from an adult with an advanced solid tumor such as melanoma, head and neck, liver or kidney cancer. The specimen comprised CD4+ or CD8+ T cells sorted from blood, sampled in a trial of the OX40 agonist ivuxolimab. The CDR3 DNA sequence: TGCGCCAGCAGCCAAGAGGCATCTCAAGAGACCCAGTACTTC. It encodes CASSQEASQETQYF.